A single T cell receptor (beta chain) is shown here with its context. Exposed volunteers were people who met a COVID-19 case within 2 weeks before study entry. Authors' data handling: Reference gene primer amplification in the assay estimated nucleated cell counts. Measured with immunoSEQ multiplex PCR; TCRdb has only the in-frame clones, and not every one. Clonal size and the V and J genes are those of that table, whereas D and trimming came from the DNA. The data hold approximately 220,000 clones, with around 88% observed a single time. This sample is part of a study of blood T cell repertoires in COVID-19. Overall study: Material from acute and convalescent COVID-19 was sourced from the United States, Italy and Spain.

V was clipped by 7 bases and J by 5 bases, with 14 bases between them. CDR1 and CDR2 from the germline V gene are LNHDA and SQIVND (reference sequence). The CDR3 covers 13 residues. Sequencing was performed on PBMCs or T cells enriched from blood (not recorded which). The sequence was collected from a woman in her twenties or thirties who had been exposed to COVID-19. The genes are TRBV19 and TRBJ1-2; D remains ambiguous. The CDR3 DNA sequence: TGTGCCAGTAAGTCCGCCTCCCAGTATGGCTACACCTTC. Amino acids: CASKSASQYGYTF.